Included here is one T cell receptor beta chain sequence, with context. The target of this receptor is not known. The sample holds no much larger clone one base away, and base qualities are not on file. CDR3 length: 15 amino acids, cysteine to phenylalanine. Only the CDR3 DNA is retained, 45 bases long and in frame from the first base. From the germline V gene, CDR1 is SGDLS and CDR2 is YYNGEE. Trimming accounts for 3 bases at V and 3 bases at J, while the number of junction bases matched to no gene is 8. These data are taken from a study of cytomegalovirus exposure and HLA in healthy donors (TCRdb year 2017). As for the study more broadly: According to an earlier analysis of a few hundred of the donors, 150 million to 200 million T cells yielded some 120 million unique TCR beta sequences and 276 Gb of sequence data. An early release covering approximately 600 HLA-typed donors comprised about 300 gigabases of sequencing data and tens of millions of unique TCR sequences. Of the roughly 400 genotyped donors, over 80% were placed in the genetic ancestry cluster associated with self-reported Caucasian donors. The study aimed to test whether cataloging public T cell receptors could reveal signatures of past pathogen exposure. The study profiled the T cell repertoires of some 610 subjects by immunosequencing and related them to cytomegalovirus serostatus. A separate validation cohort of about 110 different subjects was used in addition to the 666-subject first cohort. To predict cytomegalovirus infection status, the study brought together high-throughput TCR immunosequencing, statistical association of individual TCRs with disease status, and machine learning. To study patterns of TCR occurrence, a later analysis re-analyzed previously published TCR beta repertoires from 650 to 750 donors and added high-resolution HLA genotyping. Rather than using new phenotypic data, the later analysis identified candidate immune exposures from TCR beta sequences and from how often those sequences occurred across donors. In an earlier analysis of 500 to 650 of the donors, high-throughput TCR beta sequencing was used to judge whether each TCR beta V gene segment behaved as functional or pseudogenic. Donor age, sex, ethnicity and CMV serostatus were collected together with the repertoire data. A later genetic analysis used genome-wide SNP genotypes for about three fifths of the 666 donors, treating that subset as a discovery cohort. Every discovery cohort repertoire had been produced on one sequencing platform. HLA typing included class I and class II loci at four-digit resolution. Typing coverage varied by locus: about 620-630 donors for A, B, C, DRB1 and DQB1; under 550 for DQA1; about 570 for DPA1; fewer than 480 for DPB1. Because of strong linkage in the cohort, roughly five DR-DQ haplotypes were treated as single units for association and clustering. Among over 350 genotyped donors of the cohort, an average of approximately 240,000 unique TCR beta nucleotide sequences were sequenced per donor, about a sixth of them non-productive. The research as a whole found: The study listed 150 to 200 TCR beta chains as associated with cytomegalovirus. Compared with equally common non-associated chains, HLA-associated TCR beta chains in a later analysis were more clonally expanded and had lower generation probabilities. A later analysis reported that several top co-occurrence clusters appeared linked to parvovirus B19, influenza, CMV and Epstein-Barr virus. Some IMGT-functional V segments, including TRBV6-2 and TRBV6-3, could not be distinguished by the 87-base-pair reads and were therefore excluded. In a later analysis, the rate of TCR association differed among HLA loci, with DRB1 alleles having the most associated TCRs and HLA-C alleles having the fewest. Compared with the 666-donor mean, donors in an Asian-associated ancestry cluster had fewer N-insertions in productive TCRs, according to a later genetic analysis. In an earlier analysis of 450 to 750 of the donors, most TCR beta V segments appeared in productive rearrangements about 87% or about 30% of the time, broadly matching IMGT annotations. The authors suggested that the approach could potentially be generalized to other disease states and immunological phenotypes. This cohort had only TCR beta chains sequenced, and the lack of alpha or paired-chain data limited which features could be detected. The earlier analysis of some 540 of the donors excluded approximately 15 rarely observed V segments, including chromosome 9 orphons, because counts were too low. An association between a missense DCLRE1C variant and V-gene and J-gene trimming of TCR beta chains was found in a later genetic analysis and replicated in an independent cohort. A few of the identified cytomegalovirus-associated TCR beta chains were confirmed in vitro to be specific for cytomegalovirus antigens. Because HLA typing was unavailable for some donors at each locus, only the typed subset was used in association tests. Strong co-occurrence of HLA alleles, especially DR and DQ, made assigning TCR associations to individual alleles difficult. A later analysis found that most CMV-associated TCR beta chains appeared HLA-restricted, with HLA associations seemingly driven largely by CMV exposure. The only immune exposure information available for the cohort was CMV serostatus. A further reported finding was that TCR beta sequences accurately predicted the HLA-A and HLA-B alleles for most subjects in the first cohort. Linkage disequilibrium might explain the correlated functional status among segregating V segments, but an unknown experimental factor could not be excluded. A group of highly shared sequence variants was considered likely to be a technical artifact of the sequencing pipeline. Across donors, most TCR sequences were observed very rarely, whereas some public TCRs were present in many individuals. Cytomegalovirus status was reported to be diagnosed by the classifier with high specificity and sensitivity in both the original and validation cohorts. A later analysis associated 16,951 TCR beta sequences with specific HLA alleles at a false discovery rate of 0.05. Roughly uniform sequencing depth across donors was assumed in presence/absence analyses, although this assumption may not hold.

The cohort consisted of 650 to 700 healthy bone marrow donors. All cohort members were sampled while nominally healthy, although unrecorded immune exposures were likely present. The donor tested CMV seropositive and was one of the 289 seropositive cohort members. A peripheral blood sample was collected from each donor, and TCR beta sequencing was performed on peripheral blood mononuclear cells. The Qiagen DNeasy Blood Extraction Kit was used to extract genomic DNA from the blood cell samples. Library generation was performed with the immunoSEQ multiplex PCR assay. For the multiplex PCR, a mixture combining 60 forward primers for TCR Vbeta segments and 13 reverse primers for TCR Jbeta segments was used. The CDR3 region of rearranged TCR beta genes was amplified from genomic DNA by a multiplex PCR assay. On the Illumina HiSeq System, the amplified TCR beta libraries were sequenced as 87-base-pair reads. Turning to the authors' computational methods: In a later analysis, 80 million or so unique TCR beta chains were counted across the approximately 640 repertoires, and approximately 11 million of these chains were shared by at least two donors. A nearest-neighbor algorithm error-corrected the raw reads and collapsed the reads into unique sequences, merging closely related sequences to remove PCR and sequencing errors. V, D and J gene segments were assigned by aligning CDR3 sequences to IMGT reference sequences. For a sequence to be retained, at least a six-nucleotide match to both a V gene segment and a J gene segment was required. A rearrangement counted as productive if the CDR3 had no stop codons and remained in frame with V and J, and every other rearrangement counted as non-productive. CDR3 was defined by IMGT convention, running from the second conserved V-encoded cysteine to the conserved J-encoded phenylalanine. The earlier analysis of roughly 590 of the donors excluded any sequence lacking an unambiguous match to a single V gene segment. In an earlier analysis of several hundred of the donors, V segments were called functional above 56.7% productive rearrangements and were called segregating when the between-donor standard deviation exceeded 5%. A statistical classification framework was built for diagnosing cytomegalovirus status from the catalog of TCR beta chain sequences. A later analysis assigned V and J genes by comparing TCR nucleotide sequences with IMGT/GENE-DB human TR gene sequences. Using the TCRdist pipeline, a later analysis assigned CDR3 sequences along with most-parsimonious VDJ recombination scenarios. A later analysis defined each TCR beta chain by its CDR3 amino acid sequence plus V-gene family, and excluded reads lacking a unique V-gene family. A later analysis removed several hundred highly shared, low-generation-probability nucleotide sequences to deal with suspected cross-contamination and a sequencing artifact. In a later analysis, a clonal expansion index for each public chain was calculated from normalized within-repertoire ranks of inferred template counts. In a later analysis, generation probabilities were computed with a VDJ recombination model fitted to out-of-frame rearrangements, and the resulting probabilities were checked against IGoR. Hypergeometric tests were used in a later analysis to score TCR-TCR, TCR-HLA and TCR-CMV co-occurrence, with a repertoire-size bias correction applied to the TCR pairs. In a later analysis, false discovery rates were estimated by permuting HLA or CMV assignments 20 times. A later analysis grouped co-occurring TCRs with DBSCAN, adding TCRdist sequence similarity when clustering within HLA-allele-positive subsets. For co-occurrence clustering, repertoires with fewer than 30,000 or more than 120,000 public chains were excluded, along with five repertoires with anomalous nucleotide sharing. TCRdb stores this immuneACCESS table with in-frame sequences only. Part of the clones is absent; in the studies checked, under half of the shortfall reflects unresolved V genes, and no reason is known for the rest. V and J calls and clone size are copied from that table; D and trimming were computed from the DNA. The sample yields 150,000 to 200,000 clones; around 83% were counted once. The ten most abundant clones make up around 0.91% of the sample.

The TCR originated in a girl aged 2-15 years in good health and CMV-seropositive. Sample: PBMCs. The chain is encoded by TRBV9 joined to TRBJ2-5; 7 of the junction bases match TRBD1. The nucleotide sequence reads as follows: TGTGCCAGCAGCGCCGATAGACAGGGCGAAGAGACCCAGTACTTC. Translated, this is CASSADRQGEETQYF.